What follows are 22 T cell receptor beta chains derived from one specimen sequenced in a study of CD8 T cells in Susac syndrome. It was with random hexamers that roughly 0.45 to 1 ug RNA was reverse transcribed. TCRdb used MiXCR to reprocess the immunoSEQ multiplex PCR reads, holding one entry per CDR3 protein. The sample has roughly 44,000 distinct CDR3 sequences, approximately 93% seen once. The sequenced material came from CD8+ T cells from PBMCs. These receptors originate from a human donor in good health.

The chain employs TRBV29-1 and TRBJ1-2, with D possibly matching TRBD1 (6 bases). V lost 6 bases, J lost 12 bases, and 17 bases lay in between. Germline V gene sequence: CDR1 SQVTM, CDR2 ANQGSEA. CDR3 size: 11 residues. This chain's CDR3 is CSVTTGVTDTF. The CDR3 nucleotides are TGCAGCGTCACGACAGGTGTGACGGACACCTTC.

This chain uses TRBV30 with TRBJ1-1, with 7 bases aligning to TRBD1. Germline V lookup: CDR1 GTSNPN, CDR2 SVGIG (reference sequence). The CDR3 has 14 amino acids. The ends lost 3 bases at V and 1 base at J; junction bases unmatched: 5. CDR3 protein: CAWSLDRPNTEAFF. In nucleotides, the CDR3 is TGTGCCTGGAGCTTGGACAGGCCGAACACTGAAGCTTTCTTT. Based on the CDR3 plus reference TRBV30 and TRBJ1-1, the full variable domain is SQTIHQWPATLVQPVGSPLSLECTVEGTSNPNLYWYRQAAGRGLQLLFYSVGIGQISSEVPQNLSASRPQDRQFILSSKKLLLSDSGFYLCAWSLDRPNTEAFFGQGTRLTVV.

V gene TRBV3-1 combines with J gene TRBJ2-2; D remains ambiguous. This CDR3 comprises 12 residues. V was clipped by 4 bases and J by 7 bases, with 7 bases between them. Germline CDR1 LGHDT, CDR2 YNNKEL (reference sequence). The CDR3 sequence is CASSPLHGELFF. The CDR3 DNA follows: TGTGCCAGCAGCCCTCTGCACGGGGAGCTGTTTTTT.

The rearrangement joins TRBV5-4 to TRBJ2-1, with 8 nucleotides matching TRBD2. The germline gives CDR1 SGHNT, CDR2 YYREEE (reference sequence). The CDR3 is made up of 14 amino acids. The J segment lost 3 bases and the V segment lost 6 bases, leaving 5 bases of the junction unmatched. The CDR3 region has the DNA TGTGCCAGCACCGCGGGGGGAAGCTACAATGAGCAGTTCTTC. It specifies CASTAGGSYNEQFF.

This chain uses TRBV2 with TRBJ2-1; the match to TRBD2 covers 7 bases. The CDR3 sequence is 18 residues long. Germline CDR1 SNHLY, CDR2 FYNNEI. V shed 6 bases, J shed 3 bases, and the junction held 17 bases outside the gene matches. The CDR3 is CASSGDLGLAGDYNEQFF. The CDR3 DNA reads as TGTGCCAGCAGCGGGGACCTTGGGTTAGCGGGCGACTACAATGAGCAGTTCTTC.

CDR3 DNA sequence: TGTGCCAGCGACGCTGCCGGGACTACCCATTCCTACAATGAGCAGTTCTTC. It codes for CASDAAGTTHSYNEQFF. V is TRBV2 and J is TRBJ2-1; TRBD2 matches at 7 bases. V shed 8 bases, J shed 1 base, and the junction held 14 bases outside the gene matches. Germline-derived CDR1 and CDR2 are SNHLY and FYNNEI. This CDR3 is built from 17 residues.

The rearrangement uses TRBV9 and TRBJ2-3, with 9 bases fitting TRBD2. The germline V gene encodes CDR1 SGDLS and CDR2 YYNGEE. The ends lost 8 bases at V and 2 bases at J; junction bases unmatched: 9. The CDR3 covers 15 residues. CDR3 in amino acids: CASGGREGVTDTQYF. The DNA of the CDR3 is TGTGCCAGTGGGGGGCGGGAGGGCGTCACAGATACGCAGTATTTT.

The chain uses TRBV6-5 and TRBJ2-2, with D tentatively TRBD2 (6 bases). Between the trimmed V and J ends, which lost 5 bases and 0 bases, there was a span of 10 bases. The CDR3 totals 15 residues. Germline V lookup: CDR1 MNHEY, CDR2 SVGAGI. CDR3 DNA sequence: TGTGCCAGCAGTAATACGGGGGCGAACACCGGGGAGCTGTTTTTT. It specifies CASSNTGANTGELFF.

The V gene is TRBV4-1, the J gene TRBJ2-1; 9 bases align to TRBD1. CDR1 is MGHRA and CDR2 is YSYEKL in the germline V gene. Trimming removed 4 bases from V and 10 bases from J; junction bases left unmatched: 5. CDR3 length: 13 amino acids. The CDR3 DNA follows: TGCGCCAGCAGCCGGGACAGGGTCGTCGAGCAGTTCTTC. This gives the protein CASSRDRVVEQFF.

The table lists this clonotype with a count of one. In nucleotides, the CDR3 is TGTGCCAGCAGGGGGGGACAGAGGATGATGAACACTGAAGCTTTCTTT. Protein sequence: CASRGGQRMMNTEAFF. This rearrangement joins TRBV12-3 or TRBV12-4 to TRBJ1-1; 7 bases map to TRBD1. J was trimmed by 0 bases and V by 6 bases; bases with no gene match: 10. This CDR3 has 16 amino acids.

The genes are TRBV2 and TRBJ2-2; 9 positions match TRBD1. After removal of 3 bases from V and 6 bases from J, the junction contained 14 bases not matched to a gene. Germline lookup yields CDR1 SNHLY and CDR2 FYNNEI. This CDR3 comprises 18 residues. The CDR3 region is CASSDFLGTGIISGELFF. The CDR3 DNA sequence: TGTGCCAGCAGTGACTTTTTGGGGACAGGGATAATCTCCGGGGAGCTGTTTTTT.

This chain uses TRBV7-2 with TRBJ1-5; D unclear. Trimming removed 1 base from V and 5 bases from J, with 3 bases in between. The CDR3 is 12 amino acids. Germline V lookup: CDR1 SGHTA, CDR2 FQGNSA. The CDR3 protein is CASSLVYQPQHF. As DNA, the CDR3 is TGTGCCAGCAGCTTAGTGTATCAGCCCCAGCATTTT. The variable domain in full, with the rest retrieved from reference TRBV7-2 and TRBJ1-5, is GAGVSQSPSNKVTEKGKDVELRCDPISGHTALYWYRQSLGQGLEFLIYFQGNSAPDKSGLPSDRFSAERTGGSVSTLTIQRTQQEDSAVYLCASSLVYQPQHFGDGTRLSIL.

The chain is built from TRBV7-6 and TRBJ2-5; 7 positions match TRBD1. This CDR3 comprises 13 residues. The V and J ends lost 5 bases and 6 bases, in that order; junction bases with no gene match: 6. Germline V lookup: CDR1 SGHVS, CDR2 FNYEAQ. The CDR3 loop reads CASSLRQGQTQYF. CDR3 bases: TGTGCCAGCAGCCTCAGACAGGGTCAGACCCAGTACTTC.

The CDR3 spells CSARDLEWGTYEQYF. CDR3 bases: TGCAGTGCTAGAGATTTGGAATGGGGGACCTACGAGCAGTACTTC. The chain couples TRBV20-1 to TRBJ2-7; D may correspond to TRBD1 or TRBD2 (5 bases each). The V end was cut by 0 bases, the J end by 2 bases, with 14 bases between. Per germline, CDR1 DFQATT and CDR2 SNEGSKA (reference sequence). CDR3 length equals 15 residues.

This rearrangement joins TRBV7-9 to TRBJ1-5; 8 nucleotides line up with TRBD1. Germline V CDR1 and CDR2: SEHNR, FQNEAQ (reference sequence). V shed 5 bases and J 6 bases; nucleotides not matched to a gene: 6. The CDR3 has 14 residues. CDR3 nucleotide sequence: TGTGCCAGCAGCGAGACAGGGGACGGTCAGCCCCAGCATTTT. Amino acid sequence: CASSETGDGQPQHF.

The J gene is TRBJ2-7, the V gene TRBV12-3 or TRBV12-4; no firm D call. The CDR3 is made up of 12 amino acids. With 7 bases removed from V and 0 bases from J, the gap between germline ends came to 7 bases. The CDR3 region is CASKRGSYEQYF. The CDR3, as DNA: TGTGCCAGCAAGCGAGGCTCCTACGAGCAGTACTTC.

The gene calls are TRBV5-6 and TRBJ2-2; D remains unclear. The germline V and J ends were trimmed by 0 bases and 4 bases, with 4 bases remaining between them. This CDR3 is 13 amino acids long. Germline V gives CDR1 SGHDT, CDR2 YYEEEE. Here the CDR3 reads CASSLVVTGELFF. The DNA for the CDR3 is TGTGCCAGCAGCTTGGTGGTCACCGGGGAGCTGTTTTTT.

This clonotype was recorded once. The chain has TRBV27 and TRBJ2-1; D unclear. The length of the CDR3 is 12 residues. The germline V gene encodes CDR1 MNHEY and CDR2 SMNVEV (reference sequence). V lost 5 bases to trimming and J lost 7 bases, with 9 bases between them. This CDR3 reads CASSIIGNEQFF. The DNA of the CDR3 is TGTGCCAGCAGTATAATTGGGAATGAGCAGTTCTTC.

The genes are TRBV2 and TRBJ1-1, with D uncertain. The ends were cut back, 3 bases at V and 3 bases at J, with 11 bases in the middle. This CDR3 spans 14 amino acids. Germline lookup yields CDR1 SNHLY and CDR2 FYNNEI. This chain's CDR3 is CASSDPPDYTEAFF. The CDR3 DNA reads as TGTGCCAGCAGTGACCCTCCGGATTACACTGAAGCTTTCTTT.

The chain carries TRBV6-1 and TRBJ2-1; the D gene is possibly TRBD2 (5 bases). The V and J ends lost 5 bases and 4 bases respectively, with 12 bases between them. CDR3 length: 14 amino acids. Looked up from germline, CDR1 is MNHNS and CDR2 is SASEGT. This CDR3 reads CASSTGLKYNEQFF. As DNA, the CDR3 is TGTGCCAGCAGTACCGGACTCAAGTACAATGAGCAGTTCTTC.

The rearrangement uses TRBV27 and TRBJ2-7, with 14 bases identical to TRBD2. The CDR3 loop spans 15 amino acids. Germline loops: CDR1 MNHEY, CDR2 SMNVEV (reference sequence). The V segment lost 4 bases and the J segment 4 bases; nucleotides outside the gene matches: 3. CDR3 nucleotide sequence: TGTGCCAGCAGTTACGGGACTAGCGGGGGATACGAGCAGTACTTC. Residues: CASSYGTSGGYEQYF.

This sequence joins TRBV5-1 and TRBJ2-3; 9 nucleotides agree with TRBD2. Looked up from germline, CDR1 is SGHRS and CDR2 is YFSETQ. The CDR3 covers 14 residues. V trimming: 1 base; J trimming: 3 bases; junction bases outside the gene matches: 0. CDR3 in amino acids: CASSLLAGTDTQYF. CDR3 DNA sequence: TGCGCCAGCAGCTTGCTAGCGGGAACAGATACGCAGTATTTT.